A single TCR beta chain is shown here with its context. Naive CD4+ cells were CD45RA-selected; the remaining cells were memory. This specimen comes from a study of shared clonotypes between healthy human individuals. Deep level was the assay's run setting. Original data processing: Filtering differed because ImmunoSEQ produced junction-only sequences that carried no quality scores. TCRdb keeps only in-frame clones here, not all; method: immunoSEQ multiplex PCR. V, J and clone size reflect that table, while D and trimming were determined from the DNA. The table records roughly 500,000 clones, about 96% of them present only once. Material: naive CD4+ T cells sorted from blood. Subset here: CD45RA+ positively selected. The receptor was derived from a woman aged 25 to 39 in good health.

The chain's CDR3 is CASSPQDYTDTQYF. The CDR3 DNA reads TGCGCCAGCAGCCCCCAGGACTACACAGATACGCAGTATTTT. The chain couples TRBV5-1 to TRBJ2-3; maybe TRBD2 (6 bases). V was trimmed by 4 bases and J by 2 bases, leaving 11 bases between them. CDR1 SGHRS and CDR2 YFSETQ come from the germline V gene. The CDR3 consists of 14 residues.